This passage covers 10 T cell receptor beta chains from one sample sequenced in a study of T cell responses to AZD1222 COVID-19 vaccine (dated by TCRdb to the early 2020s). Library prep was done by the immunoSEQ multiplex PCR assay. Sourced from immuneACCESS, this table was stored by TCRdb with only in-frame sequences that have V and J called. A share of the clones is absent; for the studies checked, an unresolved V gene accounts for under half, and the remainder has no known explanation. The sample's records list 150,000 or so clones. The leading ten clones occupy roughly 2% of the sample. Taken with the paper, the label for time point translates to: baseline before first vaccination. Sequenced: peripheral blood. These receptors were collected from an adult in good health.

The chain couples TRBV11-3 to TRBJ1-1; 8 bases fit TRBD1. Germline V gives CDR1 SGHNT, CDR2 YENEEA. The CDR3 consists of 13 residues. V dropped 5 bases and J dropped 1; count of bases not matched to a gene: 0. The CDR3 sequence is CASSGQGNTEAFF. CDR3 sequence (DNA): TGTGCCAGCAGCGGACAGGGGAACACTGAAGCTTTCTTT. The entire variable domain, with the rest obtained from reference TRBV11-3 and TRBJ1-1, is as follows: EAGVVQSPRYKIIEKKQPVAFWCNPISGHNTLYWYLQNLGQGPELLIRYENEEAVDDSQLPKDRFSAERLKGVDSTLKIQPAELGDSAVYLCASSGQGNTEAFFGQGTRLTVV.

The chain combines TRBV19 with TRBJ1-3, with D uncertain. Germline V gene lookup returns CDR1 LNHDA and CDR2 SQIVND (reference sequence). Trimming took 6 bases from V and 0 from J, leaving 12 bases between them. The CDR3 consists of 15 residues. CDR3 in amino acids: CASRQALNSGNTIYF. DNA for the CDR3: TGTGCCAGTAGACAAGCCCTAAACTCTGGAAACACCATATATTTT.

V and J are TRBV30 and TRBJ1-2; perhaps TRBD1 as D (5 bases). This CDR3 is 11 amino acids long. Germline lookup yields CDR1 GTSNPN and CDR2 SVGIG (reference sequence). V was cut by 4 bases and J by 4 bases, with 7 bases left in between. CDR3 DNA sequence: TGTGCCTGGAACACAGGCTATGGCTACACCTTC. As protein: CAWNTGYGYTF.

The CDR3 DNA reads as TGTGCCAGCAGCTTCCATGGGGTTAATCAGCCCCAGCATTTT. Translating gives CASSFHGVNQPQHF. The genes are TRBV5-5 and TRBJ1-5; D uncertain. The V end was cut by 2 bases, the J end by 4 bases, with 10 bases between. Germline lookup yields CDR1 SGHKS and CDR2 YYEKEE (reference sequence). This CDR3 is 14 amino acids long.

The chain carries TRBV6-5 and TRBJ1-1; TRBD1 might be the D (6 bases). Trimming left V 7 bases short and J 7 bases short, with 19 bases between. The CDR3 sequence is 14 residues long. Per germline, CDR1 MNHEY and CDR2 SVGAGI. CDR3 residues: CASTPYTGKDEAFF. The CDR3 DNA follows: TGTGCCAGCACTCCCTATACAGGGAAGGATGAAGCTTTCTTT.

Details on this clone: This specimen includes other DNA sequences encoding the same CDR3. The chain employs TRBV19 and TRBJ1-2, with D tentatively TRBD1 (5 bases). The CDR3 extends over 14 amino acids. V gave up 5 bases and J gave up 3 bases, with 13 bases separating them. Germline V gene lookup returns CDR1 LNHDA and CDR2 SQIVND (reference sequence). CDR3 sequence: CASSSPGLYYGYTF. For the CDR3, the DNA is TGTGCCAGTAGTTCACCGGGACTCTACTATGGCTACACCTTC. Full variable domain (missing parts from reference TRBV19 and TRBJ1-2): DGGITQSPKYLFRKEGQNVTLSCEQNLNHDAMYWYRQDPGQGLRLIYYSQIVNDFQKGDIAEGYSVSREKKESFPLTVTSAQKNPTAFYLCASSSPGLYYGYTFGSGTRLTVV.

Notes on this clone: The same CDR3 also results from other DNA sequences found in this sample. CDR3 region: CASRDGAGEQYF. Written as DNA, the CDR3 is TGTGCCAGCCGGGACGGCGCGGGCGAGCAGTACTTC. This chain connects TRBV6-5 to TRBJ2-7; D tentatively fits TRBD1 or TRBD2 (5 bases each). Trimming took 8 bases from V and 6 from J, leaving 14 bases between them. The CDR3 has 12 residues. Germline CDR1 and CDR2: MNHEY and SVGAGI.

This chain uses TRBV4-1 with TRBJ1-4; maybe TRBD1 (5 bases). Trimming left V 2 bases short and J 5 bases short, with 15 bases between. CDR3 size: 16 residues. CDR1 and CDR2 (germline): MGHRA, YSYEKL. CDR3 DNA sequence: TGCGCCAGCAGCCAAAGAGGGACGGGATTAAATGAAAAACTGTTTTTT. Translating it yields CASSQRGTGLNEKLFF.

The V and J genes are TRBV5-1 and TRBJ1-3, with TRBD1 matching 8 bases. The germline V gene has CDR1 SGHRS and CDR2 YFSETQ. The CDR3 contains 16 residues. With 4 bases clipped from V and 4 bases from J, the junction kept 10 bases outside the gene matches. This CDR3 reads CASSGPGGFGGNTIYF. The CDR3 DNA sequence: TGCGCCAGCAGCGGTCCAGGGGGCTTCGGAGGAAACACCATATATTTT.

This chain connects TRBV11-2 to TRBJ2-2; D possibly corresponds to TRBD1 (6 bases). The CDR3 loop spans 15 amino acids. Trimming cost V 2 bases and J 6 bases, with 13 bases left between them. Germline CDR1 is SGHAT and CDR2 is FQNNGV. In DNA, the CDR3 is TGTGCCAGCAGCTTAAAAAAGACAGGATCCGGGGAGCTGTTTTTT. Its protein product is CASSLKKTGSGELFF.